These T cell receptor beta chains were read from a single sample in a study of T cell clones after liver transplantation. Using immunoSEQ multiplex PCR, the repertoire was profiled, and TCRdb retains in-frame clones only, with some absent. The data contain about 85,000 clones, around four fifths of them singletons. The specimen comprised CD4+ T cells from blood, sampled 46 months after liver transplant. All receptors derive from a human patient who received a liver transplant. Some T cells may originate from the graft donor. Each CDR3 is given with its conserved first and last residue. The D gene is left open where the match is weak. The listing skips clone size in some rows; elsewhere it reads once, few, many or a size class.

-	TRBV7-9	few	TRBJ2-3	TGTGCCAGCAGCTTATCTAGGACGGGAGCCCCAGATACGCAGTATTTT	CASSLSRTGAPDTQYF
TRBD2	TRBV11-2	-	TRBJ2-1	TGTGCCAGCAGCTTAGAAATCGCGGGAGAGGCTGAGCAGTTCTTC	CASSLEIAGEAEQFF
TRBD1	TRBV2	-	TRBJ1-5	TGTGCCAGCAGGGACAGGAGTAGCAATCAGCCCCAGCATTTT	CASRDRSSNQPQHF
-	TRBV5-1	-	TRBJ1-2	TGCGCCAGCAGCCGAGGCCTTGGCAGGGGCACCATTCATGGCTACACCTTC	CASSRGLGRGTIHGYTF
-	TRBV5-1	-	TRBJ2-1	TGCGCCAGCAGCTTGGTCACCTCCTCCTACAATGAGCAGTTCTTC	CASSLVTSSYNEQFF
-	TRBV19	-	TRBJ1-5	TGTGCCAGTAGTCCAACCGGGACCCTCGCGGCCCAGCATTTT	CASSPTGTLAAQHF
-	TRBV5-1	-	TRBJ1-2	TGCGCCAGCAGCTTGACCCCTCGTGGGCAGAACTATGGCTACACCTTC	CASSLTPRGQNYGYTF
-	TRBV7-2	-	TRBJ2-6	TGTGCCAGCAGCTTTTGGGTATCCGGGGCCAACGTCCTGACTTTC	CASSFWVSGANVLTF
-	TRBV28	-	TRBJ1-3	TGTGCCAGCAGTCCCACCCGGCCCTCTGGAAACACCATATATTTT	CASSPTRPSGNTIYF
TRBD2	TRBV18	-	TRBJ2-4	TGTGCCAGCTCATCTCTCGGACATACCCTGGGGGGGGCCAAAAACATTCAGTACTTC	CASSSLGHTLGGAKNIQYF
TRBD1	TRBV18	-	TRBJ1-3	TGTGCCAGCTCACCCGACAGGGGAGATGTGAACACCATATATTTT	CASSPDRGDVNTIYF
-	TRBV18	-	TRBJ1-1	TGTGCCAGCTCACCAAGCCGGGAAGAAGCTTTCTTT	CASSPSREEAFF
TRBD1	TRBV19	-	TRBJ1-1	TGTGCCAGCCAAGGACAGGGGGTGAACACTGAAGCTTTCTTT	CASQGQGVNTEAFF
TRBD1	TRBV5-1	-	TRBJ2-7	TGCGCCAGCAGCTCGGGACAGCCAGAGGGCGAGCAGTACTTC	CASSSGQPEGEQYF
TRBD2	TRBV5-1	few	TRBJ2-2	TGCGCCAGCAGCTTTTCGGGAGGTTTGGCTGGGGAGCTGTTTTTT	CASSFSGGLAGELFF
TRBD1	TRBV5-1	-	TRBJ2-1	TGCGCCAGCAGCCGGAAACCGACCCAGGGGGCCGGCAATGAGCAGTTCTTC	CASSRKPTQGAGNEQFF
TRBD1	TRBV6-1	-	TRBJ2-4	TGTGCCAGCACGCCACAGGGGGTAAACATTCAGTACTTC	CASTPQGVNIQYF
-	TRBV7-3	-	TRBJ2-5	TGTGCCAGCCTACCGGGCAGGACACAAGAGACCCAGTACTTC	CASLPGRTQETQYF
TRBD1	TRBV2	-	TRBJ2-1	TGTGCCAGCCGGGACAGGGGTTATGAGCAGTTCTTC	CASRDRGYEQFF
-	TRBV2	once	TRBJ1-5	TGTGCCAGCAGCAAGGACACGCCGGATCAGCCCCAGCATTTT	CASSKDTPDQPQHF
-	TRBV10-1	-	TRBJ2-7	TGCGCCAGCGGGGCAGGGAGAGACGAGCAGTACTTC	CASGAGRDEQYF
TRBD1	TRBV29-1	-	TRBJ2-7	TGCAGCGTTCCGGGACAGGGAAACTCCTACGAGCAGTACTTC	CSVPGQGNSYEQYF
-	TRBV7-2	-	TRBJ1-2	TGTGCCAGCAGCTTGAATGTAGTATTCGGTGGCTACACCTTC	CASSLNVVFGGYTF
-	TRBV6-1	few	TRBJ2-3	TGTGCCAGCAGTGCACCTCGGTTGGGGAACACAGATACGCAGTATTTT	CASSAPRLGNTDTQYF
-	TRBV7-9	-	TRBJ1-2	TGTGCCAGCAGCCCCATCGGGGGGCTGTCCTATGGCTACACCTTC	CASSPIGGLSYGYTF
TRBD2	TRBV5-1	-	TRBJ2-1	TGCGCCAGCAGCTTGAGGGCTAGCGGGAGTTCGGATGAGCAGTTCTTC	CASSLRASGSSDEQFF
TRBD2	TRBV2	-	TRBJ2-1	TGTGCCAGCAGTGTCCCTAGCGGGAGGGGTAATGAGCAGTTCTTC	CASSVPSGRGNEQFF
-	TRBV29-1	-	TRBJ2-1	TGCAGCGCCAGCTTAGCGGATCCCTCCTACAATGAGCAGTTCTTC	CSASLADPSYNEQFF
-	TRBV5-1	-	TRBJ1-2	TGCGCCAGCAGCCCATGGACAGTCGCCTATGGCTACACCTTC	CASSPWTVAYGYTF
-	TRBV9	-	TRBJ2-1	TGTGCCAGCAGCGTAGGGTTGGGGCATGAGCAGTTCTTC	CASSVGLGHEQFF
-	TRBV7-9	-	TRBJ2-3	TGTGCCAGCAGCTCCTTAGTCGATACGCAGTATTTT	CASSSLVDTQYF
-	TRBV28	-	TRBJ2-3	TGTGCCAGCAGTCCCATCCGGAAGGGCATTTATTTT	CASSPIRKGIYF
-	TRBV27	-	TRBJ1-1	TGTGCCAGCAGTTTTCAGGGGCCCCTCACTGAAGCTTTCTTT	CASSFQGPLTEAFF
-	TRBV5-1	-	TRBJ2-3	TGCGCCAGCAGCTTCGGTTCAGGGTTCCCCACAGATACGCAGTATTTT	CASSFGSGFPTDTQYF
TRBD1	TRBV2	-	TRBJ1-5	TGTGCCAGCAGTGACCAGGGGGTGGCGGGCAATCAGCCCCAGCATTTT	CASSDQGVAGNQPQHF
-	TRBV19	-	TRBJ1-2	TGTGCCAGTAGTATAGAAAGTCAGGGTCTCTACTATGGCTACACCTTC	CASSIESQGLYYGYTF
-	TRBV28	-	TRBJ1-5	TGTGCCAGCAGTCCACAGAGGTCCAATCAGCCCCAGCATTTT	CASSPQRSNQPQHF
-	TRBV19	-	TRBJ2-2	TGTGCCAGCCAAGGACGTTCGAACACCGGGGAGCTGTTTTTT	CASQGRSNTGELFF
TRBD2	TRBV7-2	-	TRBJ2-7	TGTGCCAGCAGCTTTGGACTAGCGGGAGGTGCCTACGAGCAGTACTTC	CASSFGLAGGAYEQYF
TRBD2	TRBV4-1	-	TRBJ2-3	TGCGCCAGCAGCCAGCCGGCGGGAGTAGTGGGGACAGATACGCAGTATTTT	CASSQPAGVVGTDTQYF
-	TRBV13	-	TRBJ1-4	TGTGCCAGCAGCTCGACAGGATCTAATGAAAAACTGTTTTTT	CASSSTGSNEKLFF
-	TRBV19	-	TRBJ1-1	TGTGCCAGTAGTATAGGGGGGGGTTTCACCACTGAAGCTTTCTTT	CASSIGGGFTTEAFF
-	TRBV6-1	-	TRBJ1-3	TGTGCCAGCAGTGCCCAATTAGGTACCGACTCTGGAAACACCATATATTTT	CASSAQLGTDSGNTIYF
TRBD1	TRBV7-8	few	TRBJ2-1	TGTGCCAGCAGCTTCCTTACAGGGGGGTCCTACAATGAGCAGTTCTTC	CASSFLTGGSYNEQFF
-	TRBV6-6	-	TRBJ1-2	TGTGCCAGCAGTCCCGGGGTAGGTGGCTACACCTTC	CASSPGVGGYTF
-	TRBV5-1	-	TRBJ1-4	TGCGCCAGCAGCTTGCAGGGAGGCACTAATGAAAAACTGTTTTTT	CASSLQGGTNEKLFF
-	TRBV20-1	-	TRBJ2-7	TGCAGTGCTACTGGAACCTACGAGCAGTACTTC	CSATGTYEQYF
-	TRBV21-1	-	TRBJ2-7	TGTGCCACTAATGGGACTAGCTACCCCCCTTACGAGCAGTACTTC	CATNGTSYPPYEQYF
-	TRBV11-2	-	TRBJ1-3	TGTGCCAGCAGCCCAACCACGGGGGGGGTTGGAAACACCATATATTTT	CASSPTTGGVGNTIYF
-	TRBV18	-	TRBJ1-5	TGTGCCAGCTCACTGACAGGTAATCAGCCCCAGCATTTT	CASSLTGNQPQHF
TRBD2	TRBV5-1	-	TRBJ2-3	TGCGCCAGCAAAGACCTAGCGGGAACAGATACGCAGTATTTT	CASKDLAGTDTQYF
-	TRBV7-2	-	TRBJ2-2	TGTGCCAGCAGCTCGGGACCCAGCGGCGGGGAGCTGTTTTTT	CASSSGPSGGELFF
TRBD1	TRBV5-1	-	TRBJ1-2	TGCGCCAGCAGCCCTCGACAGGGGGTCGGCTATGGCTACACCTTC	CASSPRQGVGYGYTF
-	TRBV18	-	TRBJ2-3	TGTGCCAGCTCACGGGACATATCAGATACGCAGTATTTT	CASSRDISDTQYF
TRBD2	TRBV27	-	TRBJ2-7	TGTGCCAGCAGGACGACTAGCGGGAGCTACGAGCAGTACTTC	CASRTTSGSYEQYF